Listed here are 10 T cell receptor beta chains from one sample, sequenced in a study of blood T cell repertoires in COVID-19. The protocol was immunoSEQ multiplex PCR, while the TCRdb copy is restricted to in-frame clones and leaves out a portion. Among more than 25,000 clones listed, roughly 90% were seen once. The specimen sequenced was peripheral blood. These receptors all stem from a woman in her 40s with active or convalescent COVID-19.

A few counts support this clone. This sequence joins TRBV3-1 (or the pseudogene TRBV3-2) and TRBJ1-6, with TRBD1 identical over 8 bases. The V and J ends lost 4 bases and 10 bases, in that order; junction bases with no gene match: 9. The CDR3 has 15 residues. Germline V gene sequence: CDR1 LGHDT, CDR2 YNNKEL (reference sequence). DNA of the CDR3: TGTGCCAGCAGCCGGGTGGACAGGGAAGGGTCACCCCTCCACTTT. The encoded protein is CASSRVDREGSPLHF.

As DNA, the CDR3 is TGTGCCTGGAGTGTAGGGCTAGCGGGAGTCGGCGAGCAGTACTTC. Amino acids: CAWSVGLAGVGEQYF. The chain couples TRBV30 to TRBJ2-7; the match to TRBD2 covers 10 bases. The germline gives CDR1 GTSNPN, CDR2 SVGIG (reference sequence). The CDR3 runs 15 residues. V lost 0 bases, J lost 6 bases, and 8 bases stayed unmatched.

The CDR3, as DNA: TGCAGTGCACGGGACATTGGGGCTTTCTTT. Its translation is CSARDIGAFF. This sequence joins TRBV20-1 and TRBJ1-1; D is perhaps TRBD1 (6 bases). V lost 6 bases and J lost 11, with 13 bases in between. Germline CDR1 and CDR2: DFQATT and SNEGSKA (reference sequence). The CDR3 has 10 residues.

This clone was seen just once. V gene TRBV5-8 combines with J gene TRBJ1-4; possibly TRBD1 for D (5 bases). Deletions cut 0 bases from V and 8 bases from J, with 17 bases between. Germline CDR1 SGHTS, CDR2 YDEGEE. This CDR3 is built from 16 residues. The CDR3 DNA reads as TGTGCCAGCAGCTTGGGATTGGCCGGGGGGGAGGAAAAACTGTTTTTT. It specifies CASSLGLAGGEEKLFF.

A few counts support this clone. The chain recombines TRBV19 with TRBJ2-7; the match to TRBD1 covers 10 bases. Germline values: CDR1 LNHDA, CDR2 SQIVND (reference sequence). The V and J ends lost 1 base and 4 bases, in that order; junction bases with no gene match: 4. The CDR3 runs to 15 residues. The CDR3 nucleotides read TGTGCCAGTAGTATAGGGACAGGGGGAGGTTACGAGCAGTACTTC. This translates into CASSIGTGGGYEQYF.

A few counts support this clone. The chain joins TRBV6-5 to TRBJ1-5, with TRBD1 matching over 8 bases. V trimming: 6 bases; J trimming: 6 bases; junction bases outside the gene matches: 10. CDR3 size: 15 residues. Germline V CDR1 and CDR2: MNHEY, SVGAGI. The CDR3 DNA follows: TGTGCCAGCAGCCCGACAGGGGAAGTGGGTCAGCCCCAGCATTTT. This codes for CASSPTGEVGQPQHF.

The gene calls are TRBV2 and TRBJ2-4, with 7 bases lining up with TRBD1. Trimming removed 4 bases from V and 2 bases from J; junction bases left unmatched: 5. Germline CDR1 and CDR2: SNHLY and FYNNEI. This CDR3 region has 15 residues. The CDR3, as DNA: TGTGCCAGCAGTGGTGAAGGGGGCACCAAAAACATTCAGTACTTC. It codes for CASSGEGGTKNIQYF.

This chain connects TRBV24-1 to TRBJ2-6; 9 bases map to TRBD1. The length of the CDR3 is 17 residues. The germline CDR1 and CDR2 sequences are KGHDR and SFDVKD. V lost 4 bases and J lost 0; bases outside the gene matches: 3. The CDR3 loop reads CATSDMTGGSGANVLTF. DNA for the CDR3: TGTGCCACCAGTGACATGACAGGGGGCTCTGGGGCCAACGTCCTGACTTTC.

The V call is TRBV11-2, the J call TRBJ1-2; D may be TRBD1 (6 bases). Germline V lookup: CDR1 SGHAT, CDR2 FQNNGV. Trimming stripped 5 bases from V and 6 bases from J, with 16 bases between. This CDR3 has 14 amino acids. This chain's CDR3 is CASSLHTDRHGYTF. CDR3 bases: TGTGCCAGCAGCCTACACACCGACAGGCATGGCTACACCTTC.

The chain uses TRBV18 and TRBJ1-1, with a tentative D call TRBD1 (5 bases). There are 16 residues in the CDR3. Trimming stripped 1 base from V and 0 bases from J, with 12 bases between. Germline V gene sequence: CDR1 KGHSH, CDR2 LQKENI. CDR3 bases: TGTGCCAGCTCACCACTGACAGCCAAGATGAACACTGAAGCTTTCTTT. Residues: CASSPLTAKMNTEAFF.